Each of the 9 T cell receptor beta chains below was sequenced from the same sample in a study of regulatory T cells in long-lasting Graves disease (dated by TCRdb to about 2021). Sample time point, as interpreted from the label and publication: newly diagnosed GD, antithyroid drugs for less than 3 months. For both TCR sequencing and RNA sequencing, RNA was extracted from PBMCs using TRIzol. Library prep was done by multiplex PCR. Sequencer: Illumina HiSeq 4000. To build TCR beta libraries, CDR3 regions were amplified by Arm-PCR using iRepertoire HTBI primers. TCRdb applied fastp at Q25 and MiXCR to the public reads, then kept only in-frame beta chains. Records with the same CDR3 protein are collapsed into one entry carrying the most frequent genes and DNA. The sample has 400,000 to 450,000 distinct CDR3 sequences on record, less than 20% of them singletons. The top ten clones comprise around 10% of the sample.

These data also featured in a second study, about T cells in Graves' hyperthyroidism and ophthalmopathy.

The sample was peripheral blood mononuclear cells (PBMCs), taken at new diagnosis, from a patient treated with antithyroid drugs. These receptors were collected from a woman in her twenties or thirties with Graves disease. Donor details come from another sample of the same person, matched by shared clones.

This clonotype was observed a few times. The chain carries TRBV20-1 and TRBJ2-2; D unresolved. Germline values: CDR1 DFQATT, CDR2 SNEGSKA (reference sequence). This CDR3 has 12 amino acids. The V end lost 0 bases, the J end lost 6 bases, and 5 bases lay between the germline ends. This chain's CDR3 is CSAREEAGELFF. Written as DNA, the CDR3 is TGCAGTGCTAGAGAAGAGGCCGGGGAGCTGTTTTTT.

Ten or more counts support this clonotype. The chain recombines TRBV5-1 with TRBJ1-2; weak D call: TRBD1 (5 bases). This CDR3 contains 15 residues. V lost 0 bases to trimming and J lost 7 bases, with 16 bases between them. Germline loops: CDR1 SGHRS, CDR2 YFSETQ. The CDR3 loop is CASSLAAGTNSGYTF. DNA for the CDR3: TGCGCCAGCAGCTTGGCCGCCGGGACCAACAGTGGCTACACCTTC.

This clonotype was seen at least ten times. This sequence joins TRBV28 and TRBJ2-1; D is uncertain. Germline V gene data show CDR1 as MDHEN and CDR2 as SYDVKM. Trimming stripped 2 bases from V and 5 bases from J, with 7 bases between. The CDR3 sequence is 13 residues long. In DNA form, the CDR3 reads TGTGCCAGCAGTTTAGCCTGGAACAATGAGCAGTTCTTC. Translated, it gives CASSLAWNNEQFF. Full variable domain (remainder filled in from reference TRBV28 and TRBJ2-1): DVKVTQSSRYLVKRTGEKVFLECVQDMDHENMFWYRQDPGLGLRLIYFSYDVKMKEKGDIPEGYSVSREKKERFSLILESASTNQTSMYLCASSLAWNNEQFFGPGTRLTVL.

J is TRBJ1-1 and V is TRBV20-1; 7 bases map to TRBD1. This CDR3 comprises 17 residues. V gave up 6 bases and J gave up 5 bases; unmatched junction bases: 21. Germline V CDR1 and CDR2: DFQATT, SNEGSKA (reference sequence). This CDR3 reads CSADTLKNPQGFTEAFF. The DNA of the CDR3 is TGCAGTGCCGACACCTTGAAGAATCCACAGGGGTTTACTGAAGCTTTCTTT.

The V and J genes are TRBV7-8 and TRBJ2-5, with TRBD1 matching over 8 bases. The CDR3 spans 12 residues. V lost 5 bases, J lost 13 bases, and 9 bases stayed unmatched. Germline V gene sequence: CDR1 SGHVS, CDR2 FQNEAQ. The CDR3 nucleotides read TGTGCCAGCAGCACCACCCTTGACAGGGGGTACTTC. As protein: CASSTTLDRGYF.

Many counts were recorded for this clonotype. The CDR3 sequence is CASSRQGGGRDTEAFF. The CDR3 region has the DNA TGTGCCAGCAGCCGTCAAGGAGGGGGCAGGGACACTGAAGCTTTCTTT. The J gene is TRBJ1-1, the V gene TRBV3-1, with 7 bases matching TRBD1. V shed 4 bases, J shed 3 bases, and the junction held 11 bases outside the gene matches. Germline CDR1 LGHDT, CDR2 YNNKEL (reference sequence). This CDR3 has 16 residues.

The rearrangement links TRBV4-1 to TRBJ1-6; 8 nucleotides agree with TRBD1. Germline assignment: CDR1 MGHRA and CDR2 YSYEKL. V lost 4 bases to trimming and J lost 6 bases; unmatched junction nucleotides: 8. The CDR3 is 16 residues long. The chain's CDR3 is CASSPQTGARNSPLHF. The CDR3 DNA is TGCGCCAGCAGCCCACAGACAGGGGCCCGTAATTCACCCCTCCACTTT.

This clonotype came up many times. The V and J genes are TRBV11-1 and TRBJ1-1; weak D call: TRBD1 (6 bases). The germline CDR1 and CDR2 sequences are SGHAT and FQDESV (reference sequence). The length of the CDR3 is 13 residues. With 5 bases removed from V and 1 base from J, the gap between germline ends came to 8 bases. The CDR3 loop reads CASSRQENTEAFF. The CDR3 DNA reads as TGTGCCAGCAGCCGACAGGAGAACACTGAAGCTTTCTTT.

This clonotype was seen at least ten times. This rearrangement joins TRBV7-2 to TRBJ2-1, with TRBD2 matching over 7 bases. This CDR3 spans 13 amino acids. CDR1 SGHTA and CDR2 FQGNSA come from the germline V gene. The V segment lost 6 bases and the J segment 1 base; nucleotides outside the gene matches: 0. The CDR3 DNA reads as TGTGCCAGCAGTAGCGGGTCCTACAATGAGCAGTTCTTC. This encodes CASSSGSYNEQFF.